The clone carrying this T cell receptor (beta chain) has a handful of counts. The source material, RNA transcripts, was used to amplify TCR beta CDR3 regions. With the HTBI primer set, the TCR CDR3 went through a first round of RT-PCR. TCRdb reanalysed the multiplex PCR reads using MiXCR and keeps one entry per CDR3 protein. There are under 800,000 distinct CDR3 sequences in the sample; 14% occur only once, and about a tenth lies in the top ten. The record originates from a study of T cells in Graves' hyperthyroidism and ophthalmopathy. This TCR came from a woman in her late teens or twenties with Graves' hyperthyroidism. Sequencing input: blood.

As DNA, the CDR3 is TGTGCCACTAGCGGGGGCACAGATACGCAGTATTTT. Its protein is CATSGGTDTQYF. The chain has TRBV7-3 and TRBJ2-3, with 9 bases that match TRBD2. Looked up from germline, CDR1 is SGHTA and CDR2 is FQGTGA. The CDR3 covers 12 residues. The junction had 0 bases not matched to a gene; V was cut back by 10 bases and J by 1 base.